The 22 T cell receptor beta chains listed next were all sequenced from one sample in a study of T cells in Graves' hyperthyroidism and ophthalmopathy. TCR beta CDR3 regions were amplified from RNA. Using the HTBI primer set, a first-round RT-PCR was run on the TCR CDR3. TCRdb ran MiXCR on the multiplex PCR reads and lists one entry per CDR3 protein. The sample lists roughly 420,000 distinct CDR3 sequences, approximately 15% seen once, with around 7.3% in the top ten. The sequenced sample consisted of blood. These receptors came from a woman under 30 with Graves' hyperthyroidism.

This chain links TRBV10-3 with TRBJ2-1; 10 bases line up with TRBD2. The V and J ends lost 7 bases and 8 bases, in that order; junction bases with no gene match: 11. CDR1 and CDR2 (germline): ENHRY, SYGVKD. There are 15 residues in the CDR3. The CDR3 DNA sequence: TGTGCCATCAAGCGAGCGGGGGGGCTATCGGATGAGCAGTTCTTC. Protein sequence: CAIKRAGGLSDEQFF.

In its sample, this clonotype was seen many times. The chain is built from TRBV3-1 and TRBJ2-7; 7 nucleotides agree with TRBD2. V was clipped by 1 base and J by 0 bases; unmatched bases: 18. Germline V gene lookup returns CDR1 LGHDT and CDR2 YNNKEL (reference sequence). This CDR3 comprises 20 residues. The CDR3 reads CASSQGSESLFGGFSYEQYF. In nucleotides, the CDR3 is TGTGCCAGCAGCCAAGGATCGGAGAGTCTTTTCGGGGGGTTCTCCTACGAGCAGTACTTC.

This clonotype was counted between two and nine times. The chain carries TRBV5-1 and TRBJ2-7; the D is unclear. Germline V gene data show CDR1 as SGHRS and CDR2 as YFSETQ. The CDR3 has 15 residues. V lost 0 bases and J lost 0, with 10 bases in between. CDR3 DNA: TGCGCCAGCAGCTTGGGCCCCATACCCTCCTACGAGCAGTACTTC. Amino acids: CASSLGPIPSYEQYF.

The table lists this clonotype with many counts. The genes are TRBV11-2 and TRBJ2-3; 11 nucleotides agree with TRBD2. CDR1 and CDR2 from the germline V gene are SGHAT and FQNNGV. The CDR3 has 22 amino acids. V lost 0 bases to trimming and J lost 6 bases; unmatched junction nucleotides: 23. CDR3 coding DNA: TGTGCCAGCAGCTTAGAAGGGACAGCCCTCGGGAAGGGACTAGCGGAACTGGATACGCAGTATTTT. It specifies CASSLEGTALGKGLAELDTQYF.

Concerning this clonotype: A read error may produce the germline difference seen at one junction end. The chain has TRBV18 and TRBJ1-3; tentatively, D is TRBD1 (5 bases). The germline CDR1 and CDR2 sequences are KGHSH and LQKENI. This CDR3 contains 15 residues. The CDR3 here is CASSPLDSSENTIYF. As DNA, the CDR3 is TGTGCCAGCTCACCCCTTGACAGCTCTGAAAACACCATATATTTT.

The sample holds many counts of this clonotype. At one boundary the junction diverges from the germline segment, which might be a read error. The chain combines TRBV27 with TRBJ2-5; 7 bases agree with TRBD1. Germline V gives CDR1 MNHEY, CDR2 SMNVEV (reference sequence). The CDR3 has 16 residues. CDR3 amino acids: CASTLTAGTAQGTQYF. In DNA form, the CDR3 reads TGTGCCAGCACCCTCACGGCCGGGACAGCCCAAGGGACCCAGTACTTC.

This clonotype was counted a few times. The chain joins TRBV30 to TRBJ1-1; 8 nucleotides line up with TRBD1. This CDR3 region has 14 residues. CDR1 and CDR2 from the germline V gene are GTSNPN and SVGIG (reference sequence). The J segment lost 2 bases and the V segment lost 3 bases, leaving 5 bases of the junction unmatched. The CDR3 spells CAWRADRVNTEAFF. The CDR3 DNA sequence: TGTGCCTGGAGGGCGGACAGGGTCAACACTGAAGCTTTCTTT.

This chain connects TRBV19 to TRBJ2-2, with D tentatively TRBD2 (5 bases). Germline V lookup: CDR1 LNHDA, CDR2 SQIVND (reference sequence). The V and J ends lost 8 bases and 6 bases respectively, with 7 bases between them. The CDR3 sequence is 11 residues long. The CDR3 DNA sequence: TGTGCCAGTGAGGGAGCCGGGGAGCTGTTTTTT. Translated: CASEGAGELFF. Complete variable domain (other parts from reference TRBV19 and TRBJ2-2): DGGITQSPKYLFRKEGQNVTLSCEQNLNHDAMYWYRQDPGQGLRLIYYSQIVNDFQKGDIAEGYSVSREKKESFPLTVTSAQKNPTAFYLCASEGAGELFFGEGSRLTVL.

The table lists this clonotype with many counts. The chain has TRBV11-2 and TRBJ2-5; D gene unclear. Germline-derived CDR1 and CDR2 are SGHAT and FQNNGV. V was cut by 1 base and J by 2 bases, with 14 bases left in between. The CDR3 extends over 16 amino acids. The CDR3 sequence: CASSLGPGAGQETQYF. The CDR3, as DNA: TGTGCCAGCAGCTTAGGCCCGGGTGCTGGGCAAGAGACCCAGTACTTC.

This clonotype has ten or more counts. J is TRBJ2-1 and V is TRBV6-2 or TRBV6-3; 9 bases agree with TRBD1. CDR3 length: 15 amino acids. The V segment lost 7 bases and the J segment 7 bases; nucleotides outside the gene matches: 11. Germline CDR1 and CDR2: MNHEY and SVGEGT. The CDR3 nucleotides read TGTGCCAGCAAGTTAGCAGGGACAGGGAGAAATGAGCAGTTCTTC. It is translated as CASKLAGTGRNEQFF.

This clonotype was found many times. The rearrangement links TRBV2 to TRBJ2-2; 11 bases are a match to TRBD1. The CDR3 sequence is 16 residues long. After removal of 4 bases from V and 2 bases from J, the junction contained 3 bases not matched to a gene. Germline CDR1 reads SNHLY; CDR2 reads FYNNEI. The CDR3 sequence: CASSAGTGGNTGELFF. The CDR3 DNA reads TGTGCCAGCAGTGCCGGGACAGGGGGAAACACCGGGGAGCTGTTTTTT.

The V call is TRBV2, the J call TRBJ1-2; D remains ambiguous. Germline V gene sequence: CDR1 SNHLY, CDR2 FYNNEI. This CDR3 has 13 amino acids. The V and J ends lost 3 bases and 2 bases respectively, with 7 bases between them. This CDR3 is CASSESRNYGYTF. CDR3 in DNA: TGTGCCAGCAGTGAGAGCAGAAACTATGGCTACACCTTC.

This clonotype was recorded many times. The chain employs TRBV6-1 and TRBJ2-7; TRBD1 matches 9 bases. Germline CDR1 MNHNS, CDR2 SASEGT. The CDR3 length is 15 residues. J gave up 1 base and V 8 bases, and 9 bases lay outside the gene matches. CDR3 nucleotides: TGTGCCAGCCTTGTCCCGACAGGGGGGTCCTACGAGCAGTACTTC. Amino acids: CASLVPTGGSYEQYF.

This chain uses TRBV4-1 with TRBJ1-4; D uncertain. With 1 base removed from V and 0 bases from J, the gap between germline ends came to 9 bases. Per the germline V gene, CDR1 is MGHRA and CDR2 is YSYEKL. This CDR3 is 16 amino acids long. CDR3 in DNA: TGCGCCAGCAGCCAAGCCCTAGGTCCAACTAATGAAAAACTGTTTTTT. It specifies CASSQALGPTNEKLFF.

This clonotype was seen a few times. V gene TRBV27 combines with J gene TRBJ2-6, with D perhaps matching TRBD1 (6 bases). This CDR3 spans 18 amino acids. Trimming cost V 1 base and J 4 bases, with 17 bases left between them. Germline lookup yields CDR1 MNHEY and CDR2 SMNVEV (reference sequence). Here the CDR3 reads CASSLLAGASVGANVLTF. CDR3 sequence (DNA): TGTGCCAGCAGTTTATTGGCAGGGGCGTCTGTAGGGGCCAACGTCCTGACTTTC.

This clonotype was counted many times. The J gene is TRBJ1-5, the V gene TRBV10-3; D uncertain. V was clipped by 11 bases and J by 5 bases, with 19 bases between them. Germline-derived CDR1 and CDR2 are ENHRY and SYGVKD. The CDR3 totals 14 residues. The CDR3 DNA is TGTGCCCCCTCGAGTGTCAAGTCACATCAGCCCCAGCATTTT. Encoded protein: CAPSSVKSHQPQHF.

This clonotype was detected ten times or more. The chain combines TRBV30 with TRBJ1-2; D is unresolved. Germline CDR1 and CDR2: GTSNPN and SVGIG (reference sequence). The CDR3 has 13 residues. Trimming removed 0 bases at V and 6 bases at J, with 11 bases between. The CDR3 region is CAWSVLGQDGYTF. Written as DNA, the CDR3 is TGTGCCTGGAGTGTACTGGGCCAGGATGGCTACACCTTC.

This clonotype was seen many times. V usage is TRBV3-1 and J usage is TRBJ2-1; D gene uncertain. With 5 bases removed from V and 7 bases from J, the gap between germline ends came to 21 bases. CDR3 size: 16 residues. Germline values: CDR1 LGHDT, CDR2 YNNKEL (reference sequence). The CDR3 DNA is TGTGCCAGCAGCGTACGACTCTCCTCTCCCTTAAATGAGCAGTTCTTC. As protein: CASSVRLSSPLNEQFF.

This clonotype has at least ten counts. The chain links TRBV20-1 to TRBJ2-7, with 7 bases lining up with TRBD1. V was pared by 3 bases and J by 6 bases, with 11 bases of the junction left unmatched. From germline, CDR1 is DFQATT and CDR2 SNEGSKA (reference sequence). The CDR3 extends over 14 amino acids. The CDR3 DNA sequence: TGCAGTGCTAGGCTCCCTACAGGGGTCGGCGAGCAGTACTTC. Its translation: CSARLPTGVGEQYF.

The chain links TRBV12-5 to TRBJ2-4; 11 positions match TRBD1. CDR1 is LGHNT, CDR2 FRNRAP, per germline. The CDR3 has 19 residues. V shed 5 bases, J shed 4 bases, and the junction held 16 bases outside the gene matches. In DNA form, the CDR3 reads TGTGCTAGTGGTCCAGCCCCAAACCGGGACAGGGGGGGAAAAAACATTCAGTACTTC. This gives the protein CASGPAPNRDRGGKNIQYF.

The count of this clonotype is one. The rearrangement links TRBV7-6 to TRBJ2-5; D tentatively fits TRBD1 or TRBD2 (5 bases each). Trimming left V 0 bases short and J 1 base short, with 9 bases between. Germline V gives CDR1 SGHVS, CDR2 FNYEAQ. The CDR3 totals 15 residues. The CDR3 sequence: CASSLAGVGQETQYF. Here the CDR3 DNA reads TGTGCCAGCAGCTTAGCGGGGGTAGGCCAAGAGACCCAGTACTTC.

This clonotype was counted ten times or more. J is TRBJ2-1 and V is TRBV7-9; D is unresolved. Germline CDR1 is SEHNR and CDR2 is FQNEAQ (reference sequence). The CDR3 is made up of 16 amino acids. Trimming shortened V by 2 bases and J by 6 bases, and 17 bases separated the two germline ends. In DNA form, the CDR3 reads TGTGCCAGCAGCTTACACGAATCTTCACGGGTCAATGAGCAGTTCTTC. Translated, it gives CASSLHESSRVNEQFF.